The 13 T cell receptor beta chains presented below share a single source sample, sequenced in a study of cytomegalovirus exposure and HLA in healthy donors. Data came from immunoSEQ multiplex PCR; TCRdb stores just in-frame clones and leaves some out. The data show 220,000 or so clones, roughly 83% seen once. The sample was PBMCs. The receptors stem from a woman between 18 and 29 years old in good health and CMV-seronegative.

This clone occurred once. In DNA, the CDR3 is TGTGCCAGCAGCGAACCCGGGACAGGGAACACTGAAGCTTTCTTT. It specifies CASSEPGTGNTEAFF. The chain employs TRBV5-4 and TRBJ1-1; 8 nucleotides line up with TRBD1. The CDR3 spans 15 residues. V gave up 4 bases and J gave up 1 base; unmatched junction bases: 6. Germline-derived CDR1 and CDR2 are SGHNT and YYREEE (reference sequence).

This clone has only a few counts. The same CDR3 arises from other DNA sequences in this sample as well. The V call is TRBV5-1, the J call TRBJ1-3; no reliable D call. This CDR3 is 14 amino acids long. CDR1 is SGHRS, CDR2 YFSETQ, per germline. Trimming took off 0 bases at V and 0 bases at J, with 4 bases between the two ends. CDR3 loop: CASSLGVSGNTIYF. Here the CDR3 DNA reads TGCGCCAGCAGCTTGGGGGTCTCTGGAAACACCATATATTTT. Full variable domain (missing parts from reference TRBV5-1 and TRBJ1-3): KAGVTQTPRYLIKTRGQQVTLSCSPISGHRSVSWYQQTPGQGLQFLFEYFSETQRNKGNFPGRFSGRQFSNSRSEMNVSTLELGDSALYLCASSLGVSGNTIYFGEGSWLTVV.

Only a few counts were recorded for this clone. At one end, the junction sequence differs from germline, possibly due to a read error. The rearrangement uses TRBV2 and TRBJ1-5; the D is unclear. The germline gives CDR1 SNHLY, CDR2 FYNNEI. The CDR3 has 13 residues. This chain's CDR3 is CASSPRSSQPQHF. Written as DNA, the CDR3 is TGTGCCAGCAGCCCGCGGAGCAGTCAGCCCCAGCATTTT.

The chain employs TRBV29-1 and TRBJ2-7, with D tentatively TRBD2 (5 bases). Looked up from germline, CDR1 is SQVTM and CDR2 is ANQGSEA. The CDR3 sequence is 16 residues long. V lost 0 bases to trimming and J lost 0 bases, with 15 bases between them. In DNA, the CDR3 is TGCAGCGTTGAAGAGGTCCATAGGCGGGCCTCCTACGAGCAGTACTTC. Its translation is CSVEEVHRRASYEQYF.

This clone came up a few times. This chain joins TRBV10-3 and TRBJ2-7, with 7 positions matching TRBD1. The CDR3 is 13 residues long. Unmatched junction bases numbered 9, after V lost 7 bases and J lost 6 bases. CDR1 is ENHRY and CDR2 is SYGVKD in the germline V gene. Written as DNA, the CDR3 is TGTGCCATCAAACCAACAGGGGTCGGCGAGCAGTACTTC. Translating gives CAIKPTGVGEQYF.

This clone was observed once. This chain links TRBV27 with TRBJ2-1, with D perhaps TRBD1 or TRBD2 (5 bases each). The CDR3 is 12 amino acids. The V end was cut by 4 bases, the J end by 7 bases, with 8 bases between. Germline loops: CDR1 MNHEY, CDR2 SMNVEV (reference sequence). The CDR3: CASSSWGNEQFF. As DNA, the CDR3 is TGTGCCAGCAGTTCGTGGGGGAATGAGCAGTTCTTC.

The genes are TRBV5-6 and TRBJ1-1; maybe TRBD1 (5 bases). Trimming left V 0 bases short and J 4 bases short, with 19 bases between. The CDR3 contains 17 residues. From germline, CDR1 is SGHDT and CDR2 YYEEEE. CDR3 nucleotides: TGTGCCAGCAGCTTGGTAGGGCAGGGTTTAATGAGCACTGAAGCTTTCTTT. This gives the protein CASSLVGQGLMSTEAFF.

This chain joins TRBV6-1 and TRBJ2-6; D uncertain. CDR1 MNHNS and CDR2 SASEGT come from the germline V gene. Deletions cut 3 bases from V and 1 base from J, with 4 bases between. This CDR3 region has 14 residues. This CDR3 reads CASSDWSGANVLTF. The CDR3 DNA is TGTGCCAGCAGTGACTGGTCTGGGGCCAACGTCCTGACTTTC.

The chain employs TRBV5-4 and TRBJ2-7, with TRBD1 as a possible D gene (6 bases). Germline V lookup: CDR1 SGHNT, CDR2 YYREEE (reference sequence). This CDR3 spans 14 amino acids. The ends were cut back, 4 bases at V and 4 bases at J, with 15 bases in the middle. The CDR3 DNA follows: TGTGCCAGCAGCCCCTCCCGCACAGGGTACGAGCAGTACTTC. The encoded protein is CASSPSRTGYEQYF. Filled out from reference TRBV5-4 and TRBJ2-7, the complete variable domain reads ETGVTQSPTHLIKTRGQQVTLRCSSQSGHNTVSWYQQALGQGPQFIFQYYREEENGRGNFPPRFSGLQFPNYSSELNVNALELDDSALYLCASSPSRTGYEQYFGPGTRLTVT.

CDR3 in DNA: TGTGCCAGCAGCCCCGGACTAGCGGGAAGGGGCCAAGAGACCCAGTACTTC. Its protein product is CASSPGLAGRGQETQYF. This chain uses TRBV9 with TRBJ2-5, with 12 bases fitting TRBD2. This CDR3 is 17 amino acids long. With 4 bases clipped from V and 1 base from J, the junction kept 8 bases outside the gene matches. CDR1 SGDLS and CDR2 YYNGEE come from the germline V gene.

This chain connects TRBV29-1 to TRBJ2-3; TRBD1 matches at 8 bases. Germline V gene sequence: CDR1 SQVTM, CDR2 ANQGSEA. The CDR3 consists of 14 residues. V trimming: 7 bases; J trimming: 2 bases; junction bases outside the gene matches: 8. CDR3 nucleotides: TGCAGCGCCGGACAGGGAGGTCACACAGATACGCAGTATTTT. Translation gives CSAGQGGHTDTQYF.

The chain employs TRBV6-6 and TRBJ1-2; D is possibly TRBD1 (5 bases). V was pared by 6 bases and J by 2 bases, with 7 bases between. The CDR3 contains 12 residues. CDR1 and CDR2 from the germline V gene are MNHNY and SVGAGI (reference sequence). CDR3 amino acids: CASSRDNYGYTF. CDR3 DNA sequence: TGTGCCAGCAGCCGGGACAACTATGGCTACACCTTC.

In this sample, this clone turned up a few times. This chain connects TRBV6-1 to TRBJ1-5, with 7 nucleotides matching TRBD1. Germline loops: CDR1 MNHNS, CDR2 SASEGT. V lost 4 bases and J lost 7; bases outside the gene matches: 4. This CDR3 is 13 amino acids long. The CDR3 DNA follows: TGTGCCAGCAGTGCTCAGGGGGGCCAGCCCCAGCATTTT. Protein sequence: CASSAQGGQPQHF.